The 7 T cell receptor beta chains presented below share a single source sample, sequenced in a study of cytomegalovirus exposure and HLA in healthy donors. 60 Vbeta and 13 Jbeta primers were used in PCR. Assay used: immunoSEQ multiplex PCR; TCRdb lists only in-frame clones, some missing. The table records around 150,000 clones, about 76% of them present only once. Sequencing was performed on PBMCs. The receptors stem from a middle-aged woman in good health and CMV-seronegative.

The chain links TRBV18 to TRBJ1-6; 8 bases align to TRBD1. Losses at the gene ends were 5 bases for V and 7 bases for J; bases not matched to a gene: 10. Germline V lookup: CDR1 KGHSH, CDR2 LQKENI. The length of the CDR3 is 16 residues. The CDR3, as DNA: TGTGCCAGCTCAGAAGGACCGGGACAGGAAAATTCACCCCTCCACTTT. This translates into CASSEGPGQENSPLHF.

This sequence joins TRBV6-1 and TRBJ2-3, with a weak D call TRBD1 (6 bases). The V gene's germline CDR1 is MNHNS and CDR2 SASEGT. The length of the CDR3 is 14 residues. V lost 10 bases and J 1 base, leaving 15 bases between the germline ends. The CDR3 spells CATTKGDGTDTQYF. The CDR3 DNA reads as TGTGCCACGACTAAGGGGGACGGCACAGATACGCAGTATTTT.

CDR3 DNA: TGTGCCAGCTCACCAGACCAGGGAAACACTGAAGCTTTCTTT. Protein product: CASSPDQGNTEAFF. The chain uses TRBV18 and TRBJ1-1, with D maybe TRBD1 (5 bases). This CDR3 spans 14 amino acids. Germline V gene lookup returns CDR1 KGHSH and CDR2 LQKENI. V gave up 2 bases and J gave up 2 bases, with 9 bases separating them.

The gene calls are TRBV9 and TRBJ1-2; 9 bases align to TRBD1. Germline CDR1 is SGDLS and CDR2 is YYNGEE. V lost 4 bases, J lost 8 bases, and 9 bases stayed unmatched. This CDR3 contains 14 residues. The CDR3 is CASSSPGTGMGYTF. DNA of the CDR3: TGTGCCAGCAGCTCTCCCGGGACAGGGATGGGCTACACCTTC.

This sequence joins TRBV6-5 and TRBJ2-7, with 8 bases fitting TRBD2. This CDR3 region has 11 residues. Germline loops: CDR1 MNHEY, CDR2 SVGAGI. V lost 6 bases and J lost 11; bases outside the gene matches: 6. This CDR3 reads CASSHSGVEYF. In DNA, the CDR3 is TGTGCCAGCAGCCATAGCGGGGTCGAGTACTTC.

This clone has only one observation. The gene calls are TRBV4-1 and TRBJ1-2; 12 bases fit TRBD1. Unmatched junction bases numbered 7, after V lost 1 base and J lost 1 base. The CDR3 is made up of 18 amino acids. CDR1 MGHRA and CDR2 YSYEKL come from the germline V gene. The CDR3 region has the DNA TGCGCCAGCAGCCAAGTACATGGGACAGGGGGCGGTAACTATGGCTACACCTTC. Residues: CASSQVHGTGGGNYGYTF.

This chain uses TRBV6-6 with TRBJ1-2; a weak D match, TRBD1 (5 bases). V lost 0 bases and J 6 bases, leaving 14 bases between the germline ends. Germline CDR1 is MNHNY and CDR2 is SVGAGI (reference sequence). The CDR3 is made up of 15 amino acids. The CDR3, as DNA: TGTGCCAGCAGTTACTCGAGTCAGGGAGGCCATGGCTACACCTTC. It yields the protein CASSYSSQGGHGYTF.